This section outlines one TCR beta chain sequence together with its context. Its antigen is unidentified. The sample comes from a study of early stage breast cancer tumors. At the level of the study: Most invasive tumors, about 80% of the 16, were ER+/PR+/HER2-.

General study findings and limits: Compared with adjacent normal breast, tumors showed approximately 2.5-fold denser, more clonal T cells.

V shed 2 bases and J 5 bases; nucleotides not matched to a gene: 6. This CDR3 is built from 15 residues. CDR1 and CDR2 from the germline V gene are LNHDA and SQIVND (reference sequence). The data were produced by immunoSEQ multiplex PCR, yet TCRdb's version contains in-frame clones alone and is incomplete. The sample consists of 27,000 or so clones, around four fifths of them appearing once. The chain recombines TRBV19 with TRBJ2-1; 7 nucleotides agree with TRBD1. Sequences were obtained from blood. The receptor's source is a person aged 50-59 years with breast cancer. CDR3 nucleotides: TGTGCCAGTAGTATAAGGGACAGTGGTAACAATGAGCAGTTCTTC. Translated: CASSIRDSGNNEQFF.